The entry that follows covers one TCR beta chain sequence. Profiling relied on immunoSEQ multiplex PCR, and the TCRdb table lists in-frame clones only, not all of them. The sample lists 100,000 to 150,000 clones; about 94% were seen once. This entry comes from a study of human thymus T cells. Resections obtained during corrective heart surgery supplied the thymus tissue. The sequence came from a boy in the first two years of life with a congenital heart defect but otherwise immunologically healthy. The sequenced sample was thymus tissue.

CDR3 coding DNA: TGTGCCAGCAGCACACCACCACAGGGTAGGGATAATTCACCCCTCCACTTT. Protein sequence: CASSTPPQGRDNSPLHF. V and J are TRBV27 and TRBJ1-6, with D perhaps TRBD1 (6 bases). Germline loops: CDR1 MNHEY, CDR2 SMNVEV (reference sequence). This CDR3 has 17 residues. V lost 6 bases to trimming and J lost 5 bases, with 20 bases between them.